This TCR beta chain was recorded in a study of T cell changes during pregnancy in multiple sclerosis. Trimming left V 8 bases short and J 4 bases short, with 14 bases between. Germline lookup yields CDR1 SNHLY and CDR2 FYNNEI. The CDR3 totals 13 residues. Only in-frame clones appear in the TCRdb table, and some are missing; sequencing was by immunoSEQ multiplex PCR. The table shows 70,000 to 100,000 clones, with just over 90% occurring only once. This sequence originates from a female donor in good health, enrolled as a control in a pregnancy study. Sequenced material: peripheral blood, taken in the third trimester of pregnancy. V usage is TRBV2 and J usage is TRBJ1-1, with D perhaps TRBD1 (5 bases). In DNA form, the CDR3 reads TGTGCCAGCTATTCGACAGCGAGCACTGAAGCTTTCTTT. Translation gives CASYSTASTEAFF.